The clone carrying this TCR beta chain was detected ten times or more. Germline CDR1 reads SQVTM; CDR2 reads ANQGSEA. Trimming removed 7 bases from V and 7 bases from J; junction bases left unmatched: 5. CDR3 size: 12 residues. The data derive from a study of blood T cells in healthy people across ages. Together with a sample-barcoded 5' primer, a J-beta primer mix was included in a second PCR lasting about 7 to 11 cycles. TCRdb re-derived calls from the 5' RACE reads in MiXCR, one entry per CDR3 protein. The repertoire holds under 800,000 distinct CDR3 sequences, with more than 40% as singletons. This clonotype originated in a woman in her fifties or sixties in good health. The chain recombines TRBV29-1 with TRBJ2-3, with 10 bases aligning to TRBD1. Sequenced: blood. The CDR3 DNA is TGCAGCGGACAGGGGGCCTATCATACGCAGTATTTT. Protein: CSGQGAYHTQYF.